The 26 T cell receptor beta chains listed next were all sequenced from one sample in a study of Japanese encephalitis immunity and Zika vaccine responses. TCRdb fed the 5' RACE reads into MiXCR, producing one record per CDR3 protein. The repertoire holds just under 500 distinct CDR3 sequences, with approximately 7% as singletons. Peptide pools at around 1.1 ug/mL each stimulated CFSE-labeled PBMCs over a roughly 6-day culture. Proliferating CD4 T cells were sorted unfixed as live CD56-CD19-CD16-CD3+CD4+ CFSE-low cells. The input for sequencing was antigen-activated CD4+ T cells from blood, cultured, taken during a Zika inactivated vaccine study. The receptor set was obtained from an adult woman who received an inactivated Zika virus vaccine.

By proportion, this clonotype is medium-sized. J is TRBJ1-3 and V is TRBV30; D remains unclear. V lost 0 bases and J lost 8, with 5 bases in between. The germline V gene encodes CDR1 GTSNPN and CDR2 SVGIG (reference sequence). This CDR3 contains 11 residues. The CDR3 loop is CAWSVIDTIYF. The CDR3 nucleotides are TGTGCCTGGAGTGTCATCGACACCATATATTTT.

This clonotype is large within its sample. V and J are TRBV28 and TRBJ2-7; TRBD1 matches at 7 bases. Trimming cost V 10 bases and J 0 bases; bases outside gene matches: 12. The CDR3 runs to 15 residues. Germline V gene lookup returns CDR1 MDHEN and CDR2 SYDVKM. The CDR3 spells CAIPSRDRDSYEQYF. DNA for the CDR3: TGTGCCATCCCAAGCCGGGACAGAGACTCCTACGAGCAGTACTTC.

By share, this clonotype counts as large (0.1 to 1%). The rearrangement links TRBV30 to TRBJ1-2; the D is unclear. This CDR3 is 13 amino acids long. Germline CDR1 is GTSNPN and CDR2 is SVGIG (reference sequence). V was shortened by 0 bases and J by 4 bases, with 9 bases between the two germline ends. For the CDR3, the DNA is TGTGCCTGGAGTGTAACGCGGATCTATGGCTACACCTTC. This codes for CAWSVTRIYGYTF.

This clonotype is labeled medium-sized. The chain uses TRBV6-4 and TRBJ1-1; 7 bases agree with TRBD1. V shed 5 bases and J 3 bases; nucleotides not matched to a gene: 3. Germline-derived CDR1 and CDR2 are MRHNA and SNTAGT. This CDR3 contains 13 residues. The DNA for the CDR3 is TGTGCCAGCAGTTTCGACAGGGACACTGAAGCTTTCTTT. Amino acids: CASSFDRDTEAFF.

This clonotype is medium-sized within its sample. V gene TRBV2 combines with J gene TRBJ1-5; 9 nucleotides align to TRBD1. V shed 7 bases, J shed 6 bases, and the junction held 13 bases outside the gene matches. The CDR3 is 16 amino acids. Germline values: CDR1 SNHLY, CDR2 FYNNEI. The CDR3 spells CASTLLGGQGVQPQHF. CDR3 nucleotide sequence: TGTGCCAGCACCCTCCTTGGGGGACAGGGCGTTCAGCCCCAGCATTTT.

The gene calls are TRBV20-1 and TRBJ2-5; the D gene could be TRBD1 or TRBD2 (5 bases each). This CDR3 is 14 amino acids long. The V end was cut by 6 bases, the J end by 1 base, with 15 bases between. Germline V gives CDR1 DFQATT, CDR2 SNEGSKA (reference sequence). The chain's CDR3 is CSARKGTVQETQYF. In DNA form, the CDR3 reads TGCAGTGCCCGGAAGGGGACGGTCCAAGAGACCCAGTACTTC.

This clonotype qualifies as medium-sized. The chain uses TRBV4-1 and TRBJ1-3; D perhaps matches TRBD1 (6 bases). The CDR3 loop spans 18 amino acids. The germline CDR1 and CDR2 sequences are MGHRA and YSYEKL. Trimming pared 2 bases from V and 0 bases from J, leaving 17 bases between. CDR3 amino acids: CASSQINSRGRSGNTIYF. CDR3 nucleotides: TGCGCCAGCAGCCAAATCAACAGCAGGGGACGCTCTGGAAACACCATATATTTT.

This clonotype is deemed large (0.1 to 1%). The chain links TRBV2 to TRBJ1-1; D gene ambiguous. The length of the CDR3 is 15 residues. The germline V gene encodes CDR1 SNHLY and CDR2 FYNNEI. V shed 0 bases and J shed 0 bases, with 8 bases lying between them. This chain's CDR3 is CASSEAGFMNTEAFF. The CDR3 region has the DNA TGTGCCAGCAGTGAAGCAGGATTCATGAACACTGAAGCTTTCTTT.

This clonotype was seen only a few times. CDR3 bases: TGTGCCTGGAGCCCGGGACTCCATTCCTACGAGCAGTACTTC. This gives the protein CAWSPGLHSYEQYF. V gene TRBV30 combines with J gene TRBJ2-7, with a weak D call TRBD2 (6 bases). Germline loops: CDR1 GTSNPN, CDR2 SVGIG (reference sequence). V lost 3 bases and J 1 base, leaving 13 bases between the germline ends. The CDR3 extends over 14 amino acids. The full variable domain, in which reference TRBV30 and TRBJ2-7 provide the parts outside the CDR3, is SQTIHQWPATLVQPVGSPLSLECTVEGTSNPNLYWYRQAAGRGLQLLFYSVGIGQISSEVPQNLSASRPQDRQFILSSKKLLLSDSGFYLCAWSPGLHSYEQYFGPGTRLTVT.

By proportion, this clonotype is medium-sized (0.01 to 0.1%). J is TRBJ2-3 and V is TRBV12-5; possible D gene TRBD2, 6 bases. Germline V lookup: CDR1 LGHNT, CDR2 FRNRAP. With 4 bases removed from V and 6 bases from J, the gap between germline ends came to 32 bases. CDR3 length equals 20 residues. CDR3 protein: CASGSTRTRLGQRVSDTQYF. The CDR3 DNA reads TGTGCTAGTGGTTCCACACGTACCCGTCTGGGCCAGCGGGTGTCGGATACGCAGTATTTT.

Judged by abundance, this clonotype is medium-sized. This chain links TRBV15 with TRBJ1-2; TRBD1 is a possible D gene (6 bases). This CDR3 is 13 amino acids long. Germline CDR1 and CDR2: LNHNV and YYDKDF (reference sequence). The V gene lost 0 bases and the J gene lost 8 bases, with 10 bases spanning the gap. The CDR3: CATSRDRGAGYTF. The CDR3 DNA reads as TGTGCCACCAGCAGAGACAGGGGCGCAGGCTACACCTTC.

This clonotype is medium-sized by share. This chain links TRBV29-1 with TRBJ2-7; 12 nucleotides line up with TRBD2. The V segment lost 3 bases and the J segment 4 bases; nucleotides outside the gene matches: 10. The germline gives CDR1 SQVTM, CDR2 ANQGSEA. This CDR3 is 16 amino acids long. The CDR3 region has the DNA TGCAGCGTTGATACTGTGACTAGCGGGGGAAGATACGAGCAGTACTTC. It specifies CSVDTVTSGGRYEQYF.

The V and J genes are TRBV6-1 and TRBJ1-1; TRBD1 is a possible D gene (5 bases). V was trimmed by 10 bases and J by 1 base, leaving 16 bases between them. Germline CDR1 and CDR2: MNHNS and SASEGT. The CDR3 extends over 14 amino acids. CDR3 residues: CATRGELRNTEAFF. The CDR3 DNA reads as TGTGCCACGAGGGGAGAGCTGAGGAACACTGAAGCTTTCTTT.

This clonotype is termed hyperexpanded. The CDR3 nucleotides are TGCGCCAGCAGCTTGGGGGAAAGCGGGGCGAACACCGGGGAGCTGTTTTTT. This translates into CASSLGESGANTGELFF. V is TRBV5-1 and J is TRBJ2-2; 7 bases agree with TRBD2. The CDR3 totals 17 residues. Germline CDR1 and CDR2: SGHRS and YFSETQ. V gave up 0 bases and J gave up 0 bases; unmatched junction bases: 5.

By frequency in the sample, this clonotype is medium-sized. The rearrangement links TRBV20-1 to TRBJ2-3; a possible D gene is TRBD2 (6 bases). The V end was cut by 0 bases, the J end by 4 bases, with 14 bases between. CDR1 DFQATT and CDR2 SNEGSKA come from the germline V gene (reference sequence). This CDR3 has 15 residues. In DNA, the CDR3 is TGCAGTGCTAGAGATATGGTGGGAGGCCCAGATACGCAGTATTTT. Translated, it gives CSARDMVGGPDTQYF.

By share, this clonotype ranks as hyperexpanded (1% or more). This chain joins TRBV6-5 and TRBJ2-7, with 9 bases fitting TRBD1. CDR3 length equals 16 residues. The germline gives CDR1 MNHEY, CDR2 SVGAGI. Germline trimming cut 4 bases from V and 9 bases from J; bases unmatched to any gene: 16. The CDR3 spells CASSWVLGTGTVVQYF. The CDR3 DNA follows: TGTGCCAGCAGTTGGGTTTTGGGGACAGGGACCGTCGTGCAGTACTTC.

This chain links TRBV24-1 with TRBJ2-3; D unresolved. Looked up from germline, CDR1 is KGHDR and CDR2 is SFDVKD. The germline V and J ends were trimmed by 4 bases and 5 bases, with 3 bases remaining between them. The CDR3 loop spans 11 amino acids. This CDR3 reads CATSEGDTQYF. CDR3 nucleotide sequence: TGTGCCACCAGTGAGGGAGATACGCAGTATTTT.

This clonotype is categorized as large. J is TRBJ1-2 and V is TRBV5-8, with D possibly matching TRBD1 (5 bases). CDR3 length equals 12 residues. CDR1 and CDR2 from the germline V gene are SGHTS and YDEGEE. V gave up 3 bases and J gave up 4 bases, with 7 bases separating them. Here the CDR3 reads CASSWRGYGYTF. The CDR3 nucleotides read TGTGCCAGCAGCTGGAGGGGCTATGGCTACACCTTC.

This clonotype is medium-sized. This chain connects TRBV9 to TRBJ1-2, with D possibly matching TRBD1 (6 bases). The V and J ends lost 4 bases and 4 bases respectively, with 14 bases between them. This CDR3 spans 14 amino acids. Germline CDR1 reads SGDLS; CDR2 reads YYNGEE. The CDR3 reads CASSPKTGPYGYTF. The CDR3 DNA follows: TGTGCCAGCAGCCCCAAGACAGGACCCTATGGCTACACCTTC.

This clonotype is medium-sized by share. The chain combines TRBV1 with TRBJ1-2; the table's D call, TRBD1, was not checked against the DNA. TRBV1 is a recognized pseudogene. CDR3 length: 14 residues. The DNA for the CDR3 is TGCACCAGCAGCCACCCTCTGGGGGCCGGGGGCTACACCTTC. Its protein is CTSSHPLGAGGYTF.

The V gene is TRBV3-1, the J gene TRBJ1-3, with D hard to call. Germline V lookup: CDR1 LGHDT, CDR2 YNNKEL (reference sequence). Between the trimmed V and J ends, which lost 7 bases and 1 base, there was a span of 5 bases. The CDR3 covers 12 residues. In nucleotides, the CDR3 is TGTGCCAGCACCATTTCTGGAAACACCATATATTTT. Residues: CASTISGNTIYF.

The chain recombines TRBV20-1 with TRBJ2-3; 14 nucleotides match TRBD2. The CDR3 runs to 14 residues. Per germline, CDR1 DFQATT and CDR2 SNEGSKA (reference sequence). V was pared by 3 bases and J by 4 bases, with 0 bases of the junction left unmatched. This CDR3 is CSARGLAGADTQYF. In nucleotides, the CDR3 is TGCAGTGCTAGGGGACTAGCGGGAGCAGATACGCAGTATTTT.

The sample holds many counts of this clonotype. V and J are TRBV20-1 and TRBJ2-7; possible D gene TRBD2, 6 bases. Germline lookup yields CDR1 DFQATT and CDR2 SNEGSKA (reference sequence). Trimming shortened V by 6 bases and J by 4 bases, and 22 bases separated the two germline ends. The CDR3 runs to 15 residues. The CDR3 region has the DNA TGCAGTGCCAAGGATGCCTCGGGACTCCGATACGAGCAGTACTTC. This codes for CSAKDASGLRYEQYF.

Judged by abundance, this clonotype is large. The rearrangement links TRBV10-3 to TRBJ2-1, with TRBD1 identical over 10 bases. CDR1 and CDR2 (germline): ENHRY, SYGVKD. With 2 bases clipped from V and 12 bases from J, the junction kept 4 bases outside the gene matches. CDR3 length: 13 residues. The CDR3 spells CAISEDRGLSQFF. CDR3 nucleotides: TGTGCCATCAGTGAGGACAGGGGGCTATCGCAGTTCTTC.

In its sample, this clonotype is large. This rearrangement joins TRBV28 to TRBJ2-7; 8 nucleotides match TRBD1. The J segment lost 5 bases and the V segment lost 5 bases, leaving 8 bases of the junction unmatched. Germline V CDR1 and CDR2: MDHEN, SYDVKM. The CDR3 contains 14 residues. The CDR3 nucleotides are TGTGCCAGCAGTGCCCCGGGACAGGCGCACGAGCAGTACTTC. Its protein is CASSAPGQAHEQYF.

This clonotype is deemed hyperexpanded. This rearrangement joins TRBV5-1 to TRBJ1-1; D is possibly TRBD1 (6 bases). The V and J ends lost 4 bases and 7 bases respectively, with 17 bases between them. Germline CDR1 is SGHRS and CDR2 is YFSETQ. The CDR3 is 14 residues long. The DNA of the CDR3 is TGCGCCAGCAGCGATGGACAGATATTCTATGAAGCTTTCTTT. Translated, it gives CASSDGQIFYEAFF.